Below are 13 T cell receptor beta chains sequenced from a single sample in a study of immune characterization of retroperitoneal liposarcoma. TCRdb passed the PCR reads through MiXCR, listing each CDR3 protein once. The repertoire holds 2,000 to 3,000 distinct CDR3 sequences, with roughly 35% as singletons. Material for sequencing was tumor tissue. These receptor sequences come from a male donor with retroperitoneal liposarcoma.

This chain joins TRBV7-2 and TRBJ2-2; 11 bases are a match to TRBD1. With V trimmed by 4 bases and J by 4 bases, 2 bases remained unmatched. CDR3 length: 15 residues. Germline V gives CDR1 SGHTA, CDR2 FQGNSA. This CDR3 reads CASSSGTGGTGELFF. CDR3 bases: TGTGCCAGCAGCTCCGGGACAGGGGGCACCGGGGAGCTGTTTTTT.

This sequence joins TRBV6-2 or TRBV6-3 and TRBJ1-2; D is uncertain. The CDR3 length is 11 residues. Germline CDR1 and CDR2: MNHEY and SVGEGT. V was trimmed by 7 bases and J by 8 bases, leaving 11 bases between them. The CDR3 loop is CASTNTLGYTF. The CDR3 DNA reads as TGTGCCAGCACAAACACCCTCGGCTACACCTTC.

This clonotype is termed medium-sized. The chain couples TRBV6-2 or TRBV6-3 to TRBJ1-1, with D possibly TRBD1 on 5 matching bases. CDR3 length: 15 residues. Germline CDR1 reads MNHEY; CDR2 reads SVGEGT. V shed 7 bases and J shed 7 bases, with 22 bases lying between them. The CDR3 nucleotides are TGTGCCAGCACCTCACCTCGCAGGGACCGTTTTGAAGCTTTCTTT. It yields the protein CASTSPRRDRFEAFF.

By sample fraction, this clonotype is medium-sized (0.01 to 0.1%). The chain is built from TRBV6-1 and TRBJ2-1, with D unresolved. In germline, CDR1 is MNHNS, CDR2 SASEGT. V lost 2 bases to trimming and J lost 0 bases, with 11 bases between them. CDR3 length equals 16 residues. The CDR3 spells CASSERQVSSYNEQFF. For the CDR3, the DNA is TGTGCCAGCAGTGAACGGCAGGTTAGCTCCTACAATGAGCAGTTCTTC.

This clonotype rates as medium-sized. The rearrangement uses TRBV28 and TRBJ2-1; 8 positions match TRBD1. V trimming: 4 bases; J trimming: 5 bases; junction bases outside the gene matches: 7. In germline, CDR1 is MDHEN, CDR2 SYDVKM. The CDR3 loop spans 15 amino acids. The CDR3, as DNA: TGTGCCAGCAGTTCCATCATGGACAGGGACAATGAGCAGTTCTTC. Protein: CASSSIMDRDNEQFF.

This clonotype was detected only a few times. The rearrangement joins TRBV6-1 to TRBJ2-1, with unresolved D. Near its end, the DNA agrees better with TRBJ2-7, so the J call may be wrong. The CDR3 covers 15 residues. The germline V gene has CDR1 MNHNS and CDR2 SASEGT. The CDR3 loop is CASKDQALGPVEQYF. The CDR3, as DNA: TGTGCCAGTAAAGACCAAGCCCTCGGACCGGTGGAGCAGTACTTC.

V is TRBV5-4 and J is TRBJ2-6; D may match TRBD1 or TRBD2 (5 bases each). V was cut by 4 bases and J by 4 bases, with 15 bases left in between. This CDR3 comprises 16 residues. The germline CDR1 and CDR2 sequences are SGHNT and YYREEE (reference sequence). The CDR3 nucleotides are TGTGCCAGCAGCCCAGATGGGGGAACCGGGGCCAACGTCCTGACTTTC. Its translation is CASSPDGGTGANVLTF. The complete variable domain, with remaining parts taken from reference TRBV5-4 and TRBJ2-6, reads ETGVTQSPTHLIKTRGQQVTLRCSSQSGHNTVSWYQQALGQGPQFIFQYYREEENGRGNFPPRFSGLQFPNYSSELNVNALELDDSALYLCASSPDGGTGANVLTFGAGSRLTVL.

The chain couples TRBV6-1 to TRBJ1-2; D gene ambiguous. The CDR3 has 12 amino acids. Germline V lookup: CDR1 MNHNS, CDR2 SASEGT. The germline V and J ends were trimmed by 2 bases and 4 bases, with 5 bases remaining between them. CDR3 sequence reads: CASSEQPYGYTF. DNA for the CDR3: TGTGCCAGCAGTGAACAGCCCTATGGCTACACCTTC.

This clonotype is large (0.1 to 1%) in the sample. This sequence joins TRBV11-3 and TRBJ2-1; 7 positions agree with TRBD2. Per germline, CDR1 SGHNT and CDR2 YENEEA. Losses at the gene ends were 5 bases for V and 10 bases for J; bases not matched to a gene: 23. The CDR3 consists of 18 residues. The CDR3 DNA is TGTGCCAGCAGCCCCGGGGCGGGAGAAGGGACCTTCTCCTACGAGCAGTTCTTC. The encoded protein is CASSPGAGEGTFSYEQFF.

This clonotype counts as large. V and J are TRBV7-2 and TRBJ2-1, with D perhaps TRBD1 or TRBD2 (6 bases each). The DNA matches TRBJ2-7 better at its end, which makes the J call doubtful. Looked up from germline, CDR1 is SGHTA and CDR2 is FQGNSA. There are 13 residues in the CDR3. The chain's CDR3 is CASSFNGGFEQYF. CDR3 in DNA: TGTGCCAGCAGCTTTAACGGGGGCTTTGAGCAGTACTTC.

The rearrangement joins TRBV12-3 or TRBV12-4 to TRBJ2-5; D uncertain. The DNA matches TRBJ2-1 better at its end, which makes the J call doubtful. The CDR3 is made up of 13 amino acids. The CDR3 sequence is CASSLANPGEQFF. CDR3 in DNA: TGTGCCAGCAGTTTAGCCAATCCAGGCGAGCAGTTCTTC.

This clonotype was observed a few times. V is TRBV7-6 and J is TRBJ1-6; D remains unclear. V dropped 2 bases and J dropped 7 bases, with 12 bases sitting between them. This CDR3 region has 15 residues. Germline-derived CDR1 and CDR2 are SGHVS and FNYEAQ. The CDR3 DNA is TGTGCCAGCAGCTTATGGGATGGACCCAATTCACCCCTCCACTTT. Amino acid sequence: CASSLWDGPNSPLHF.

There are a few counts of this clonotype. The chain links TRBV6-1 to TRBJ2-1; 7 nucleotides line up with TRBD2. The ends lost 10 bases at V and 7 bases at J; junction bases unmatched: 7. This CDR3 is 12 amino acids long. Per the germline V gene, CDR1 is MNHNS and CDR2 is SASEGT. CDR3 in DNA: TGTGCCACGAGGGAGGGGTGGAATGAGCAGTTCTTC. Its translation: CATREGWNEQFF.